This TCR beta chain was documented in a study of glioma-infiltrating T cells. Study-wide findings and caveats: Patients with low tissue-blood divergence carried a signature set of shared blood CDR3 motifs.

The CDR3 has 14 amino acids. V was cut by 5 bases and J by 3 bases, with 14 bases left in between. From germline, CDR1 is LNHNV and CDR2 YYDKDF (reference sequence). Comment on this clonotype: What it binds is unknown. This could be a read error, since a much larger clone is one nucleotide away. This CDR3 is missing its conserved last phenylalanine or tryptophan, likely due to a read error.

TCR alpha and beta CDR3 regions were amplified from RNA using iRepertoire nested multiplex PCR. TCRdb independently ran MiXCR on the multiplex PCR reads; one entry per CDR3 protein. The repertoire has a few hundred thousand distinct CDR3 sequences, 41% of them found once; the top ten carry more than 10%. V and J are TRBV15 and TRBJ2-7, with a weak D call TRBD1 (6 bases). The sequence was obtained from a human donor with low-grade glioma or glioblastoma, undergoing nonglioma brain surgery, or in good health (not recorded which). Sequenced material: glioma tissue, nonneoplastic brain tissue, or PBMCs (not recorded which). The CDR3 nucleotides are TGTGCCACCAGCCGTGGGGGCGTAGGCTACGAGCAGTACTTA. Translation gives CATSRGGVGYEQYL.